This entry describes one T cell receptor beta chain. This record comes from a study of blood T cell repertoires in COVID-19. Study as a whole: Samples taken during acute and convalescent COVID-19 were collected in the United States, Italy and Spain. T cells, B-cell-depleted T cells, or PBMCs supplied cDNA or gDNA.

In the authors' workflow: Reference gene primer amplification yielded estimated nucleated cell counts. Sequencing was performed with immunoSEQ multiplex PCR; in TCRdb, only in-frame clones are kept and a portion is missing. V, J and clone size were drawn from that table, and D and trimming were deduced from the DNA. Found here are more than 25,000 clones, roughly 90% of them singletons; the top ten hold roughly 24%. Germline assignment: CDR1 MNHEY and CDR2 SMNVEV (reference sequence). Trimming left V 2 bases short and J 2 bases short, with 11 bases between. This CDR3 contains 15 residues. The V gene is TRBV27, the J gene TRBJ2-3; no clear D. Input material: peripheral blood. This clonotype was sampled from a human donor with active COVID-19. The donor label of this sample is uncertain. In DNA, the CDR3 is TGTGCCAGCAGTTTAATGGCAGGATACACAGATACGCAGTATTTT. Its translation: CASSLMAGYTDTQYF.